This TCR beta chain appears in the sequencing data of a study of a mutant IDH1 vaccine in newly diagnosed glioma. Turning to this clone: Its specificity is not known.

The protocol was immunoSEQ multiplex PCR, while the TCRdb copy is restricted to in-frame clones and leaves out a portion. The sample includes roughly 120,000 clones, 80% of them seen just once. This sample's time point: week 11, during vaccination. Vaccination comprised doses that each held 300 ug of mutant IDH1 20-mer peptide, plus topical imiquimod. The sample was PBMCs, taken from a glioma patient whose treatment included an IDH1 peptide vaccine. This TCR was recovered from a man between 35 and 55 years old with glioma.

CDR3 nucleotides: TGTGCCAGCAGCTTGGGTGCTAGGGGTAGCACAGATACGCAGTATTTT. It encodes CASSLGARGSTDTQYF. V and J are TRBV5-4 and TRBJ2-3; possible D gene TRBD1, 5 bases. V was pared by 0 bases and J by 0 bases, with 11 bases between. The CDR3 contains 16 residues. CDR1 and CDR2 from the germline V gene are SGHNT and YYREEE (reference sequence).